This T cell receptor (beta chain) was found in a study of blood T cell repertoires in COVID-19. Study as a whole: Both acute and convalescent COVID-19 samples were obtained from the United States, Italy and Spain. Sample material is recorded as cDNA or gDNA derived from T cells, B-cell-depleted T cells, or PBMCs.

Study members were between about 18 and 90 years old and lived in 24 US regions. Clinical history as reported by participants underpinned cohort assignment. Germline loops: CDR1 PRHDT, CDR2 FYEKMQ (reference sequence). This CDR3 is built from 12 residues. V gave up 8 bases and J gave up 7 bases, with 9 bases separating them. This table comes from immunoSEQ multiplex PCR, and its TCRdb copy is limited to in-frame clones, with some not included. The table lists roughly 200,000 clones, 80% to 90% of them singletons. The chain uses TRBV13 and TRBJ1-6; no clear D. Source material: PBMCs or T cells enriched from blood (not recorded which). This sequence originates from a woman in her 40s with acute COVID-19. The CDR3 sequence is CASRTGNSPLHF. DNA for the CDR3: TGTGCCAGCCGAACGGGGAATTCACCCCTCCACTTT.